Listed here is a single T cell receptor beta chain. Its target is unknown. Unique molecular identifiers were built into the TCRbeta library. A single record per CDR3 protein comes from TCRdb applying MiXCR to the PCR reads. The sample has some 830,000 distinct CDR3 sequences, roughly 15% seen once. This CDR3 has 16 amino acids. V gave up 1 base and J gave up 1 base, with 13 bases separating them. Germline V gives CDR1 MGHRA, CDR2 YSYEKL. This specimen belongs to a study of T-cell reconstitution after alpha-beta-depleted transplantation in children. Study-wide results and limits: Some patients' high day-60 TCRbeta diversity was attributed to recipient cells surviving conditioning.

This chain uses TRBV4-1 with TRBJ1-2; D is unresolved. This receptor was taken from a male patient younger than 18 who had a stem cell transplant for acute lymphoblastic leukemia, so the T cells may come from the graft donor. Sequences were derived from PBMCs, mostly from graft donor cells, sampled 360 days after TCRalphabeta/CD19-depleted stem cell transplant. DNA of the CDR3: TGCGCCAGCAGCCAAGTACCGGACGGTGTTAACTATGGCTACACCTTC. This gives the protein CASSQVPDGVNYGYTF.